Included here is one T cell receptor beta chain sequence, with context. The entry originates in a study of OX40 agonist ivuxolimab in advanced cancers. Background on the study: In three patients, partial responses were observed, one with hepatocellular carcinoma and two with cutaneous melanoma.

Measured with immunoSEQ multiplex PCR; TCRdb has only the in-frame clones, and not every one. The sample carries more than 60,000 clones, roughly 89% recorded once. The length of the CDR3 is 13 residues. Germline lookup yields CDR1 MNHNS and CDR2 SASEGT. The rearrangement links TRBV6-1 to TRBJ2-3, with 7 bases fitting TRBD2. Sequenced here: CD4+ or CD8+ T cells sorted from blood, sampled in a trial of the OX40 agonist ivuxolimab. This TCR was sampled from an adult with an advanced solid tumor such as melanoma, head and neck, liver or kidney cancer. As DNA, the CDR3 is TGTGCGCTAGCGGTTCCTAGCACAGATACGCAGTATTTT. Its translation: CALAVPSTDTQYF.